Below, 18 T cell receptor beta chains from the same sample are listed, as sequenced in a study of Graves' ophthalmopathy and Graves' hyperthyroidism. RNA served as the template for amplifying TCR beta CDR3 regions. HTBI-primed first-round RT-PCR preceded second-round multiplex PCR. TCRdb re-analysed the multiplex PCR reads in MiXCR, keeping a single row per CDR3 protein. The table has about 400,000 distinct CDR3 sequences, around 20% seen once; the top ten hold around 1.6%. Input material: peripheral blood. The origin of the receptors is a woman between 18 and 29 years old with Graves' ophthalmopathy.

This clonotype showed up many times. The chain uses TRBV27 and TRBJ1-1; D unclear. The CDR3 loop spans 14 amino acids. In germline, CDR1 is MNHEY, CDR2 SMNVEV (reference sequence). Trimming pared 7 bases from V and 1 base from J, leaving 13 bases between. The CDR3 reads CASNRLARNTEAFF. CDR3 nucleotide sequence: TGTGCCAGCAACCGGCTCGCCCGGAACACTGAAGCTTTCTTT.

The V and J genes are TRBV7-4 and TRBJ2-2, with D tentatively TRBD1 (5 bases). The V end lost 5 bases, the J end lost 4 bases, and 17 bases lay between the germline ends. Germline V lookup: CDR1 SGHVT, CDR2 SQSDAQ. CDR3 length: 16 residues. CDR3 coding DNA: TGTGCCAGCAGCAATCGGACAAGGTTGAGCACCGGGGAGCTGTTTTTT. Protein product: CASSNRTRLSTGELFF.

The chain has TRBV6-5 and TRBJ1-1; D not certain. The CDR3 sequence is 12 residues long. CDR1 is MNHEY, CDR2 SVGAGI, per germline. Trimming pared 2 bases from V and 7 bases from J, leaving 8 bases between. The CDR3 sequence is CASSYGGYEAFF. The CDR3 DNA follows: TGTGCCAGCAGTTACGGCGGTTATGAAGCTTTCTTT.

The rearrangement uses TRBV27 and TRBJ2-7, with 7 nucleotides matching TRBD1. The length of the CDR3 is 15 residues. V lost 6 bases and J lost 2; bases outside the gene matches: 10. Germline loops: CDR1 MNHEY, CDR2 SMNVEV (reference sequence). The DNA of the CDR3 is TGTGCCAGCAGGATGGGACAGCGTCCCCCCTACGAGCAGTACTTC. This codes for CASRMGQRPPYEQYF.

A word on this clonotype: This clone may be a read error of a much larger clone one base away. The rearrangement joins TRBV19 to TRBJ1-6; D gene unclear. Germline lookup yields CDR1 LNHDA and CDR2 SQIVND (reference sequence). The CDR3 has 13 residues. CDR3 loop: CASGRVENSPIHF. The CDR3 coding sequence is TGTGCCAGTGGGAGGGTCGAAAATTCACCCATCCACTTT.

This clonotype was detected ten times or more. The J gene is TRBJ1-5, the V gene TRBV28; 8 positions match TRBD1. CDR1 MDHEN and CDR2 SYDVKM come from the germline V gene. V shed 10 bases and J 9 bases; nucleotides not matched to a gene: 8. This CDR3 has 12 amino acids. The CDR3 loop is CAITQGALPQHF. CDR3 bases: TGTGCCATCACCCAGGGGGCCCTGCCCCAGCATTTT.

There are a few counts of this clonotype. This sequence joins TRBV30 and TRBJ2-5, with 7 bases identical to TRBD1. The CDR3 runs 14 residues. After removal of 3 bases from V and 2 bases from J, the junction contained 6 bases not matched to a gene. Germline CDR1 is GTSNPN and CDR2 is SVGIG (reference sequence). CDR3 sequence (DNA): TGTGCCTGGAGCCGGGACAGCCATCAAGAGACCCAGTACTTC. Encoded protein: CAWSRDSHQETQYF.

This clonotype was found many times. The chain has TRBV7-2 and TRBJ2-7; 8 bases line up with TRBD1. The CDR3 is 17 amino acids. J gave up 5 bases and V 0 bases, and 12 bases lay outside the gene matches. Per germline, CDR1 SGHTA and CDR2 FQGNSA. The CDR3 spells CASSLASLDRGLNEQYF. For the CDR3, the DNA is TGTGCCAGCAGCTTAGCCTCACTCGACAGGGGCCTTAACGAGCAGTACTTC. Together with reference TRBV7-2 and TRBJ2-7, the CDR3 gives the full variable domain: GAGVSQSPSNKVTEKGKDVELRCDPISGHTALYWYRQSLGQGLEFLIYFQGNSAPDKSGLPSDRFSAERTGGSVSTLTIQRTQQEDSAVYLCASSLASLDRGLNEQYFGPGTRLTVT.

This clonotype was observed a single time. The gene calls are TRBV4-1 and TRBJ2-4, with D possibly being TRBD1 or TRBD2 (6 bases each). The germline V and J ends were trimmed by 3 bases and 1 base, with 13 bases remaining between them. The CDR3 consists of 16 residues. From germline, CDR1 is MGHRA and CDR2 YSYEKL. Here the CDR3 DNA reads TGCGCCAGCAGCCATCCTAGGGGGGCGGCCAAAAACATTCAGTACTTC. Its protein product is CASSHPRGAAKNIQYF.

This clonotype was seen many times. The chain has TRBV6-1 and TRBJ1-1; weak D call: TRBD1 (5 bases). The CDR3 covers 16 residues. Trimming took off 4 bases at V and 3 bases at J, with 18 bases between the two ends. Germline values: CDR1 MNHNS, CDR2 SASEGT. Written as DNA, the CDR3 is TGTGCCAGCAGTGTAATACGAGGGGTTTTAGACACTGAAGCTTTCTTT. Residues: CASSVIRGVLDTEAFF.

This clonotype has ten or more counts. This chain uses TRBV5-1 with TRBJ1-6; weak D call: TRBD1 (5 bases). With 4 bases removed from V and 5 bases from J, the gap between germline ends came to 19 bases. CDR1 is SGHRS and CDR2 is YFSETQ in the germline V gene. This CDR3 comprises 17 residues. CDR3 DNA: TGCGCCAGCAGCCCCTCCGCAGGGACCGGGAATAATTCACCCCTCCACTTT. Translation gives CASSPSAGTGNNSPLHF.

This chain joins TRBV29-1 and TRBJ1-1; no clear D gene. Deletions cut 6 bases from V and 1 base from J, with 6 bases between. CDR3 length: 11 residues. Germline assignment: CDR1 SQVTM and CDR2 ANQGSEA. The CDR3 sequence: CSVYQNTEAFF. The DNA for the CDR3 is TGCAGCGTATACCAGAACACTGAAGCTTTCTTT.

This clonotype was seen repeatedly, ten times or more. The chain recombines TRBV12-3 or TRBV12-4 with TRBJ2-4, with 9 bases lining up with TRBD1. CDR3 length equals 16 residues. J lost 4 bases, V lost 4 bases, and 8 bases had no gene match. The CDR3 region is CASSWRQGGIKNIQYF. DNA for the CDR3: TGTGCCAGCAGTTGGAGACAGGGGGGCATTAAAAACATTCAGTACTTC.

This clonotype has at least ten counts. The chain joins TRBV24-1 to TRBJ1-1, with no clear D. The CDR3 contains 14 residues. The germline gives CDR1 KGHDR, CDR2 SFDVKD. Trimming stripped 9 bases from V and 6 bases from J, with 19 bases between. CDR3 protein: CATRISTLGAEAFF. CDR3 DNA: TGTGCCACCCGAATTTCGACCTTGGGCGCTGAAGCTTTCTTT.

This clonotype was found many times. The chain couples TRBV7-9 to TRBJ1-1; 10 bases line up with TRBD1. J was trimmed by 3 bases and V by 7 bases; bases with no gene match: 17. From germline, CDR1 is SEHNR and CDR2 FQNEAQ (reference sequence). The CDR3 has 18 amino acids. The CDR3 nucleotides are TGTGCCAGCAACCCTGGACGGGACAGGGGAGATCTGGACACTGAAGCTTTCTTT. Residues: CASNPGRDRGDLDTEAFF.

This clonotype was found a few times. The chain joins TRBV7-2 to TRBJ1-1, with 7 nucleotides matching TRBD1. The CDR3 length is 17 residues. V trimming: 1 base; J trimming: 3 bases; junction bases outside the gene matches: 11. The V gene's germline CDR1 is SGHTA and CDR2 FQGNSA. CDR3 region: CASSLGRWDRPHTEAFF. CDR3 in DNA: TGTGCCAGCAGCTTAGGGCGTTGGGACAGACCACACACTGAAGCTTTCTTT.

The DNA for the CDR3 is TGCAGTGCTAGAGCTGGGATTGGAGCGGCCTCTGGGGCCAACGTCCTGACTTTC. This translates into CSARAGIGAASGANVLTF. V and J are TRBV20-1 and TRBJ2-6; D perhaps matches TRBD2 (5 bases). V was pared by 1 base and J by 0 bases, with 16 bases between. The CDR3 totals 18 residues. CDR1 and CDR2 (germline): DFQATT, SNEGSKA (reference sequence).

DNA of the CDR3: TGTGCCTGGGCTACAGCGGGAGTCGGTACCGGGGAGCTGTTTTTT. Residues: CAWATAGVGTGELFF. The rearrangement joins TRBV30 to TRBJ2-2, with 8 bases aligning to TRBD2. Germline V gene sequence: CDR1 GTSNPN, CDR2 SVGIG (reference sequence). This CDR3 comprises 15 residues. With 5 bases clipped from V and 5 bases from J, the junction kept 10 bases outside the gene matches.